Below, 13 T cell receptor beta chains from the same sample are listed, as sequenced in a study of PD-1 blockade in mismatch repair-deficient tumors. Only in-frame clones appear in the TCRdb table, and some are missing; sequencing was by immunoSEQ multiplex PCR. This sample has some 25,000 clones, with less than 85% found just once. The starting material was PBMCs, obtained before pembrolizumab treatment. These receptors all stem from an adult with mismatch repair-deficient cancer.

This chain uses TRBV4-1 with TRBJ2-3, with TRBD2 as a possible D gene (6 bases). Trimming pared 2 bases from V and 4 bases from J, leaving 10 bases between. This CDR3 has 14 amino acids. Germline assignment: CDR1 MGHRA and CDR2 YSYEKL. The CDR3 reads CASSQFLAPDTQYF. CDR3 DNA sequence: TGCGCCAGCAGCCAATTCCTAGCGCCAGATACGCAGTATTTT.

CDR3 in DNA: TGTGCCAGCAGTTCACGAACGGGAGGGTACAATGAGCAGTTCTTC. Protein sequence: CASSSRTGGYNEQFF. The chain is built from TRBV28 and TRBJ2-1; 8 bases match TRBD2. V shed 4 bases, J shed 4 bases, and the junction held 6 bases outside the gene matches. Germline assignment: CDR1 MDHEN and CDR2 SYDVKM. CDR3 size: 15 residues.

The chain recombines TRBV30 with TRBJ2-3, with 9 bases aligning to TRBD2. Per germline, CDR1 GTSNPN and CDR2 SVGIG (reference sequence). Losses at the gene ends were 5 bases for V and 4 bases for J; bases not matched to a gene: 7. The CDR3 contains 14 residues. The CDR3 loop reads CAWAIAGVADTQYF. In nucleotides, the CDR3 is TGTGCCTGGGCTATAGCGGGAGTGGCAGATACGCAGTATTTT.

The genes are TRBV21-1 and TRBJ2-2; whether TRBD1, the table's D call, matches the DNA was not checked. TRBV21-1 is noted as a pseudogene. There are 18 residues in the CDR3. This CDR3 is CASSKALFWDRNTGELFF. Here the CDR3 DNA reads TGTGCCAGCAGCAAAGCGCTTTTCTGGGACAGAAACACCGGGGAGCTGTTTTTT.

This clone occurred once. This sequence joins TRBV6-6 and TRBJ1-1; TRBD1 agrees at 8 bases. The junction had 16 bases not matched to a gene; V was cut back by 6 bases and J by 7 bases. The CDR3 consists of 16 residues. Germline V gene data show CDR1 as MNHNY and CDR2 as SVGAGI (reference sequence). Here the CDR3 reads CASSPKATRTGIEAFF. CDR3 DNA sequence: TGTGCCAGCAGCCCGAAGGCGACCCGGACAGGGATTGAAGCTTTCTTT.

V usage is TRBV5-6 and J usage is TRBJ1-5; 8 positions match TRBD1. The CDR3 runs 14 residues. The V gene's germline CDR1 is SGHDT and CDR2 YYEEEE. V gave up 4 bases and J gave up 6 bases; unmatched junction bases: 6. The CDR3 DNA follows: TGTGCCAGCAGCCTGGACAGGGACGCTCAGCCCCAGCATTTT. It specifies CASSLDRDAQPQHF.

The rearrangement uses TRBV30 and TRBJ2-3, with 11 bases aligning to TRBD2. The germline CDR1 and CDR2 sequences are GTSNPN and SVGIG (reference sequence). The CDR3 extends over 14 amino acids. V lost 7 bases to trimming and J lost 2 bases; unmatched junction nucleotides: 5. DNA for the CDR3: TGTGCCTCCCCACTAGCGGGAGTCACAGATACGCAGTATTTT. Its protein is CASPLAGVTDTQYF.

The chain uses TRBV5-5 and TRBJ2-3; D unclear. CDR1 and CDR2 (germline): SGHKS, YYEKEE (reference sequence). The CDR3 length is 15 residues. V was cut by 1 base and J by 2 bases, with 11 bases left in between. The CDR3 sequence is CASSLYGGLTDTQYF. The CDR3 DNA reads TGTGCCAGCAGCTTGTACGGCGGCCTCACAGATACGCAGTATTTT. The variable domain in full, completed from reference TRBV5-5 and TRBJ2-3, reads DAGVTQSPTHLIKTRGQQVTLRCSPISGHKSVSWYQQVLGQGPQFIFQYYEKEERGRGNFPDRFSARQFPNYSSELNVNALLLGDSALYLCASSLYGGLTDTQYFGPGTRLTVL.

V is TRBV5-1 and J is TRBJ2-3, with 9 nucleotides matching TRBD1. Germline assignment: CDR1 SGHRS and CDR2 YFSETQ. The CDR3 has 16 amino acids. Germline trimming cut 4 bases from V and 3 bases from J; bases unmatched to any gene: 9. CDR3 DNA: TGCGCCAGCAGCCTAGGACAGGGGTTCAGTACAGATACGCAGTATTTT. Translation: CASSLGQGFSTDTQYF.

J is TRBJ1-1 and V is TRBV19; TRBD1 matches at 7 bases. The CDR3 is 14 residues long. Germline CDR1 reads LNHDA; CDR2 reads SQIVND (reference sequence). Germline trimming cut 6 bases from V and 0 bases from J; bases unmatched to any gene: 4. DNA of the CDR3: TGTGCCAGTAGGGGAAGGGGGCTGAACACTGAAGCTTTCTTT. Amino acid sequence: CASRGRGLNTEAFF.

The V and J genes are TRBV7-9 and TRBJ2-5; D possibly corresponds to TRBD1 (6 bases). The length of the CDR3 is 15 residues. V shed 2 bases and J shed 2 bases, with 12 bases lying between them. Germline CDR1 reads SEHNR; CDR2 reads FQNEAQ (reference sequence). The CDR3 sequence is CASSLRDTLQETQYF. CDR3 coding DNA: TGTGCCAGCAGCTTACGGGACACCCTACAAGAGACCCAGTACTTC.

CDR3: CASSHPRTSGSYEQYF. Written as DNA, the CDR3 is TGTGCCAGCAGCCACCCACGGACTAGCGGCTCCTACGAGCAGTACTTC. The genes are TRBV7-3 and TRBJ2-7, with 10 positions matching TRBD2. From germline, CDR1 is SGHTA and CDR2 FQGTGA. The CDR3 loop spans 16 amino acids. V lost 5 bases, J lost 0 bases, and 7 bases stayed unmatched.

The chain recombines TRBV11-2 with TRBJ1-1; 7 positions agree with TRBD1. From germline, CDR1 is SGHAT and CDR2 FQNNGV. The CDR3 extends over 14 amino acids. Trimming removed 5 bases from V and 3 bases from J; junction bases left unmatched: 6. The CDR3 loop is CASSAIQGYTEAFF. CDR3 nucleotides: TGTGCCAGCAGCGCCATACAGGGGTACACTGAAGCTTTCTTT.